These 16 T cell receptor beta chains were sequenced from one sample in a study of blood T cell repertoires in COVID-19. TCRdb's table, derived via immunoSEQ multiplex PCR, lists solely in-frame clones and lacks some. The sample has roughly 250,000 clones; roughly 80% are singletons. Sequenced sample: peripheral blood. The receptors shown here come from a middle-aged woman with active or convalescent COVID-19.

The J gene is TRBJ2-1, the V gene TRBV5-1, with TRBD1 matching over 9 bases. Trimming cost V 4 bases and J 3 bases; bases outside gene matches: 2. From germline, CDR1 is SGHRS and CDR2 YFSETQ. This CDR3 region has 14 residues. This CDR3 is CASSGGQGYNEQFF. CDR3 sequence (DNA): TGCGCCAGCAGCGGGGGACAGGGCTACAATGAGCAGTTCTTC.

There are a few counts of this clone. The chain employs TRBV7-9 and TRBJ1-2; no definite D call. The V end was cut by 1 base, the J end by 4 bases, with 13 bases between. The CDR3 covers 15 residues. Germline V gives CDR1 SEHNR, CDR2 FQNEAQ (reference sequence). CDR3 sequence: CASSLGNGFSYGYTF. The CDR3 nucleotides are TGTGCCAGCAGCTTAGGGAACGGGTTCTCCTATGGCTACACCTTC. The full variable domain, completed using reference TRBV7-9 and TRBJ1-2, is DTGVSQNPRHKITKRGQNVTFRCDPISEHNRLYWYRQTLGQGPEFLTYFQNEAQLEKSRLLSDRFSAERPKGSFSTLEIQRTEQGDSAMYLCASSLGNGFSYGYTFGSGTRLTVV.

V is TRBV5-1 and J is TRBJ2-1; 10 nucleotides agree with TRBD2. Germline V gene data show CDR1 as SGHRS and CDR2 as YFSETQ. The junction had 3 bases not matched to a gene; V was cut back by 1 base and J by 2 bases. The CDR3 is made up of 16 amino acids. CDR3 amino acids: CASSLTSGVPYNEQFF. CDR3 DNA: TGCGCCAGCAGCTTGACTAGCGGGGTCCCCTACAATGAGCAGTTCTTC.

This chain joins TRBV7-9 and TRBJ2-1; possible D gene TRBD2, 6 bases. CDR1 and CDR2 (germline): SEHNR, FQNEAQ (reference sequence). There are 14 residues in the CDR3. V dropped 1 base and J dropped 9 bases, with 13 bases sitting between them. CDR3: CASSLEGGAGEQFF. The CDR3 region has the DNA TGTGCCAGCAGCTTAGAGGGCGGGGCAGGTGAGCAGTTCTTC. The entire variable domain, with the rest obtained from reference TRBV7-9 and TRBJ2-1, is as follows: DTGVSQNPRHKITKRGQNVTFRCDPISEHNRLYWYRQTLGQGPEFLTYFQNEAQLEKSRLLSDRFSAERPKGSFSTLEIQRTEQGDSAMYLCASSLEGGAGEQFFGPGTRLTVL.

This clone has only a few counts. The chain has TRBV5-1 and TRBJ1-1, with 7 positions matching TRBD1. There are 14 residues in the CDR3. Germline V gene data show CDR1 as SGHRS and CDR2 as YFSETQ. V trimming: 2 bases; J trimming: 4 bases; junction bases outside the gene matches: 5. The CDR3: CASSLTGESTEAFF. DNA for the CDR3: TGCGCCAGCAGCTTAACAGGGGAGAGCACTGAAGCTTTCTTT. Supplemented by reference TRBV5-1 and TRBJ1-1, the full variable domain reads KAGVTQTPRYLIKTRGQQVTLSCSPISGHRSVSWYQQTPGQGLQFLFEYFSETQRNKGNFPGRFSGRQFSNSRSEMNVSTLELGDSALYLCASSLTGESTEAFFGQGTRLTVV.

The rearrangement uses TRBV28 and TRBJ1-3, with a tentative D call TRBD1 (5 bases). Germline CDR1 MDHEN, CDR2 SYDVKM. The CDR3 extends over 16 amino acids. Trimming removed 7 bases from V and 1 base from J, with 17 bases in between. The CDR3 region has the DNA TGTGCCAGCACCCTAATTGGGGCAGGGTCTGGAAACACCATATATTTT. As protein: CASTLIGAGSGNTIYF. The whole variable domain, remainder taken from reference TRBV28 and TRBJ1-3, is DVKVTQSSRYLVKRTGEKVFLECVQDMDHENMFWYRQDPGLGLRLIYFSYDVKMKEKGDIPEGYSVSREKKERFSLILESASTNQTSMYLCASTLIGAGSGNTIYFGEGSWLTVV.

This clone was counted between two and nine times. The chain couples TRBV14 to TRBJ2-7, with D possibly being TRBD1 (5 bases). The CDR3 runs to 16 residues. Germline V gene sequence: CDR1 SGHDN, CDR2 FVKESK. Trimming took off 4 bases at V and 0 bases at J, with 16 bases between the two ends. CDR3 region: CASSLPTGISSYEQYV. CDR3 in DNA: TGTGCCAGCAGCCTACCTACAGGAATTAGCTCCTACGAGCAGTACGTC.

CDR3 in amino acids: CATSRKDRVNQPQHF. CDR3 DNA: TGTGCCACCAGCAGAAAGGACAGGGTCAATCAGCCCCAGCATTTT. The chain combines TRBV15 with TRBJ1-5; 8 bases are a match to TRBD1. The CDR3 runs to 15 residues. J lost 3 bases, V lost 2 bases, and 3 bases had no gene match. The germline gives CDR1 LNHNV, CDR2 YYDKDF (reference sequence).

The rearrangement joins TRBV9 to TRBJ1-1; 8 bases map to TRBD1. The V gene's germline CDR1 is SGDLS and CDR2 YYNGEE. Trimming at V came to 3 bases and at J to 4 bases, leaving 5 bases not matched to a gene. The length of the CDR3 is 14 residues. The CDR3 DNA reads TGTGCCAGCAGCGGACAGGGGTCGGTCACTGAAGCTTTCTTT. Amino acids: CASSGQGSVTEAFF.

The count of this clone is one. The CDR3 reads CASSTHQGTEAFF. The DNA of the CDR3 is TGTGCCAGTAGTACCCACCAGGGTACTGAAGCTTTCTTT. This chain connects TRBV19 to TRBJ1-1; possibly TRBD1 for D (5 bases). Trimming removed 4 bases at V and 5 bases at J, with 11 bases between. CDR1 is LNHDA, CDR2 SQIVND, per germline (reference sequence). CDR3 length equals 13 residues.

This chain joins TRBV5-1 and TRBJ1-5; D might be TRBD1 (5 bases). Germline CDR1 SGHRS, CDR2 YFSETQ. V was trimmed by 4 bases and J by 7 bases, leaving 15 bases between them. This CDR3 spans 14 amino acids. The CDR3: CASSPNGQAQPQHF. Written as DNA, the CDR3 is TGCGCCAGCAGCCCCAATGGACAAGCCCAGCCCCAGCATTTT. The full variable domain, rest sourced from reference TRBV5-1 and TRBJ1-5, is KAGVTQTPRYLIKTRGQQVTLSCSPISGHRSVSWYQQTPGQGLQFLFEYFSETQRNKGNFPGRFSGRQFSNSRSEMNVSTLELGDSALYLCASSPNGQAQPQHFGDGTRLSIL.

The rearrangement uses TRBV7-3 and TRBJ1-1; 7 bases match TRBD1. This CDR3 contains 16 residues. Trimming cost V 5 bases and J 6 bases; bases outside gene matches: 15. Germline V gives CDR1 SGHTA, CDR2 FQGTGA. CDR3 DNA: TGTGCCAGCAGCAGGAAGGCTGAGACAGGGTTGTCTGAAGCTTTCTTT. This sequence encodes CASSRKAETGLSEAFF.

V and J are TRBV2 and TRBJ1-3, with D unresolved. The germline gives CDR1 SNHLY, CDR2 FYNNEI. The CDR3 is made up of 14 amino acids. Trimming shortened V by 10 bases and J by 2 bases, and 15 bases separated the two germline ends. This chain's CDR3 is CATGSPPPGNTIYF. The CDR3, as DNA: TGTGCCACCGGTTCTCCTCCCCCTGGAAACACCATATATTTT.

The gene calls are TRBV7-9 and TRBJ2-5, with 7 bases that match TRBD2. The CDR3 is made up of 14 amino acids. Losses at the gene ends were 5 bases for V and 2 bases for J; bases not matched to a gene: 5. CDR1 and CDR2 from the germline V gene are SEHNR and FQNEAQ (reference sequence). The CDR3 region has the DNA TGTGCCAGCAGCCCAGGGCGGGGGCAAGAGACCCAGTACTTC. This gives the protein CASSPGRGQETQYF. Variable domain in full (rest from reference TRBV7-9 and TRBJ2-5): DTGVSQNPRHKITKRGQNVTFRCDPISEHNRLYWYRQTLGQGPEFLTYFQNEAQLEKSRLLSDRFSAERPKGSFSTLEIQRTEQGDSAMYLCASSPGRGQETQYFGPGTRLLVL.

This rearrangement joins TRBV30 to TRBJ1-3; TRBD1 might be the D (6 bases). Trimming removed 3 bases at V and 0 bases at J, with 9 bases between. The CDR3 contains 14 residues. Germline V CDR1 and CDR2: GTSNPN, SVGIG (reference sequence). This CDR3 reads CAWRAQGSGNTIYF. CDR3 bases: TGTGCCTGGAGGGCACAGGGCTCTGGAAACACCATATATTTT.

The CDR3 here is CASSMDREETQYF. The CDR3 DNA reads as TGTGCCAGTAGTATGGACAGAGAAGAGACCCAGTACTTC. The chain is built from TRBV19 and TRBJ2-5; D may be TRBD1 (6 bases). The CDR3 runs 13 residues. Trimming stripped 3 bases from V and 3 bases from J, with 8 bases between. Germline CDR1 reads LNHDA; CDR2 reads SQIVND (reference sequence).